Listed here are 12 T cell receptor beta chains from one sample, sequenced in a study of OX40 agonist ivuxolimab in advanced cancers. Data came from immunoSEQ multiplex PCR; TCRdb stores just in-frame clones and leaves some out. This repertoire shows fewer than 95,000 clones, 90% to 95% found once; its top ten account for 0.43%. Sample: CD4+ or CD8+ T cells sorted from blood, taken in a trial of the OX40 agonist ivuxolimab. These receptors came from an adult with an advanced solid tumor such as melanoma, head and neck, liver or kidney cancer.

This sequence joins TRBV10-2 and TRBJ2-7; 11 nucleotides align to TRBD1. The CDR3 loop spans 14 amino acids. J gave up 3 bases and V 9 bases, and 7 bases lay outside the gene matches. Germline loops: CDR1 WSHSY, CDR2 SAAADI. The CDR3 region is CASNGQGANYEQYF. DNA for the CDR3: TGCGCCAGTAACGGACAGGGGGCTAACTACGAGCAGTACTTC.

The chain has TRBV27 and TRBJ2-5; 13 bases agree with TRBD2. The junction had 4 bases not matched to a gene; V was cut back by 5 bases and J by 4 bases. The CDR3 extends over 15 amino acids. Germline CDR1 and CDR2: MNHEY and SMNVEV (reference sequence). The CDR3 region has the DNA TGTGCCAGCAGTGGACTAGCGGGAGCCCGAGAGACCCAGTACTTC. Translated: CASSGLAGARETQYF.

The chain joins TRBV28 to TRBJ2-7, with D perhaps TRBD1 or TRBD2 (5 bases each). The CDR3 has 13 residues. Germline CDR1 is MDHEN and CDR2 is SYDVKM. V was pared by 10 bases and J by 2 bases, with 15 bases between. CDR3 amino acids: CAIRDGQTYEQYF. CDR3 sequence (DNA): TGTGCCATCCGGGACGGCCAAACCTACGAGCAGTACTTC.

CDR3 in amino acids: CASSFGGTGFAEAFF. The CDR3 bases are TGTGCCAGCAGCTTCGGGGGGACAGGGTTCGCTGAAGCTTTCTTT. The rearrangement links TRBV11-3 to TRBJ1-1; 9 positions match TRBD1. Germline loops: CDR1 SGHNT, CDR2 YENEEA. Trimming at V came to 3 bases and at J to 6 bases, leaving 8 bases not matched to a gene. The CDR3 has 15 amino acids.

The rearrangement joins TRBV5-4 to TRBJ2-5; 10 nucleotides agree with TRBD2. Germline CDR1 is SGHNT and CDR2 is YYREEE (reference sequence). Trimming at V came to 4 bases and at J to 2 bases, leaving 5 bases not matched to a gene. The CDR3 totals 15 residues. CDR3: CASSPGLAVQETQYF. DNA of the CDR3: TGTGCCAGCAGCCCCGGACTAGCGGTACAAGAGACCCAGTACTTC.

This clone is a singleton in its sample. The rearrangement uses TRBV28 and TRBJ1-5; D gene ambiguous. Germline lookup yields CDR1 MDHEN and CDR2 SYDVKM. The V end lost 2 bases, the J end lost 1 base, and 6 bases lay between the germline ends. This CDR3 is 14 amino acids long. CDR3: CASSLGPSNQPQHF. The CDR3 region has the DNA TGTGCCAGCAGTTTAGGACCGAGCAATCAGCCCCAGCATTTT.

This chain connects TRBV2 to TRBJ1-4, with 7 bases identical to TRBD1. Germline values: CDR1 SNHLY, CDR2 FYNNEI. J was trimmed by 8 bases and V by 3 bases; bases with no gene match: 9. This CDR3 spans 15 amino acids. The CDR3 sequence is CASSEIQGKNEKLFF. CDR3 DNA sequence: TGTGCCAGCAGTGAGATACAGGGGAAGAACGAAAAACTGTTTTTT.

The rearrangement uses TRBV7-2 and TRBJ1-1; weak D call: TRBD1 (6 bases). This CDR3 is 13 amino acids long. Germline V gene lookup returns CDR1 SGHTA and CDR2 FQGNSA. V lost 5 bases and J 5 bases, leaving 12 bases between the germline ends. The CDR3 protein is CASSITGMTEAFF. The CDR3 region has the DNA TGTGCCAGCAGCATCACAGGGATGACTGAAGCTTTCTTT.

The chain couples TRBV19 to TRBJ2-7; no reliable D call. The germline V gene has CDR1 LNHDA and CDR2 SQIVND (reference sequence). V lost 8 bases to trimming and J lost 2 bases, with 19 bases between them. CDR3 length: 15 residues. The CDR3 loop is CASARTQLEAYEQYF. CDR3 nucleotide sequence: TGTGCCAGTGCCCGGACGCAATTAGAAGCCTACGAGCAGTACTTC.

This chain uses TRBV7-9 with TRBJ2-1; 9 bases match TRBD1. V was pared by 5 bases and J by 5 bases, with 7 bases of the junction left unmatched. Germline lookup yields CDR1 SEHNR and CDR2 FQNEAQ (reference sequence). The CDR3 consists of 15 residues. This chain's CDR3 is CASSPTGGAHNEQFF. CDR3 in DNA: TGTGCCAGCAGCCCTACAGGGGGCGCGCACAATGAGCAGTTCTTC.

This rearrangement joins TRBV21-1 to TRBJ2-1. TRBV21-1 is an annotated pseudogene. CDR3 size: 18 residues. The CDR3 region has the DNA TGTGCCAGCAGCAAAGGGGACCTCACGGTTACGGGGTTGGGTGAGCAGTTCTTC. Protein product: CASSKGDLTVTGLGEQFF.

This chain uses TRBV19 with TRBJ2-5; 7 nucleotides agree with TRBD2. The trim removed 4 bases at V and 4 bases at J, leaving 6 bases unmatched. Germline V gene lookup returns CDR1 LNHDA and CDR2 SQIVND (reference sequence). CDR3 size: 14 residues. In DNA form, the CDR3 reads TGTGCCAGTAGTACCTGGGGGGGTATAGAGACCCAGTACTTC. Protein: CASSTWGGIETQYF.